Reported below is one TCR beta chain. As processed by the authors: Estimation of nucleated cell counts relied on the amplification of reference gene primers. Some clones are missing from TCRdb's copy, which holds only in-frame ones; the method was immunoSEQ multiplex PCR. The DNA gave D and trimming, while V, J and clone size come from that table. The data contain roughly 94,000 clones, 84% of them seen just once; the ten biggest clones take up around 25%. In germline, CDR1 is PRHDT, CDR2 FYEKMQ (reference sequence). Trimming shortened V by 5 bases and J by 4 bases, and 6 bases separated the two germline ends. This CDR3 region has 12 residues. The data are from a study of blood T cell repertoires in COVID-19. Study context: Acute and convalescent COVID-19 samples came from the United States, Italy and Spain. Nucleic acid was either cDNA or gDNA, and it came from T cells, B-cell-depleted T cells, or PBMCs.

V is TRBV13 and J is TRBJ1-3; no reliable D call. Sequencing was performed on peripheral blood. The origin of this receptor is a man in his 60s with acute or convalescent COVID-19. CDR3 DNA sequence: TGTGCCAGCAGCCCCGGGGGAAACACCATATATTTT. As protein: CASSPGGNTIYF. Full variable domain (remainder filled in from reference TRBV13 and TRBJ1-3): AAGVIQSPRHLIKEKRETATLKCYPIPRHDTVYWYQQGPGQDPQFLISFYEKMQSDKGSIPDRFSAQQFSDYHSELNMSSLELGDSALYFCASSPGGNTIYFGEGSWLTVV.